The rows below give T cell receptor beta chains drawn from one sample of a study of T cells after yellow fever vaccination. TCRdb called the 5' RACE reads again in MiXCR, with one record for every CDR3 protein. Of 500,000 to 650,000 distinct CDR3 sequences in the sample, less than 20% were seen once. This specimen was PBMCs, taken 5 days after the first yellow fever vaccination. These receptors originate from a man between 18 and 29 years old who received the YFV17D yellow fever vaccine. Each CDR3 is given with its conserved first and last residue. A D gene is named only where the DNA matches it firmly. The size entry is marked missing in some rows and otherwise reads once, few, many or a size class.

cdr3_aa: CASTSGGNYEQYF
cdr3_nt: TGTGCCAGCACCTCGGGGGGGAACTACGAGCAGTACTTC
d_call: TRBD2
j_call: TRBJ2-7
clone_size: .
v_call: TRBV12-3/TRBV12-4

cdr3_aa: CASSLGNPNRDTQYF
cdr3_nt: TGCGCCAGCAGCTTGGGAAATCCCAATCGCGATACGCAGTATTTT
d_call: .
j_call: TRBJ2-3
clone_size: few
v_call: TRBV5-1

cdr3_aa: CASSPELGSYNEQFF
cdr3_nt: TGCGCCAGCAGCCCCGAACTCGGCTCCTACAATGAGCAGTTCTTC
d_call: .
j_call: TRBJ2-1
clone_size: .
v_call: TRBV4-3

cdr3_aa: CASSQDSGDYGYTF
cdr3_nt: TGCGCCAGCAGCCAAGATTCCGGGGACTATGGCTACACCTTC
d_call: .
j_call: TRBJ1-2
clone_size: many
v_call: TRBV4-3

cdr3_aa: CASSLLAGVDTQYF
cdr3_nt: TGTGCCAGCAGCCTTCTAGCGGGGGTAGATACGCAGTATTTT
d_call: TRBD2
j_call: TRBJ2-3
clone_size: few
v_call: TRBV7-8

cdr3_aa: CSARGQGNEKLFF
cdr3_nt: TGCAGTGCTAGGGGGCAGGGGAATGAAAAACTGTTTTTT
d_call: .
j_call: TRBJ1-4
clone_size: .
v_call: TRBV20-1

cdr3_aa: CASSSARAYEQYF
cdr3_nt: TGTGCCAGCAGCTCGGCAAGGGCCTACGAGCAGTACTTC
d_call: .
j_call: TRBJ2-7
clone_size: many
v_call: TRBV7-2

cdr3_aa: CASSLEAGVGAKNIQYF
cdr3_nt: TGTGCCAGCAGCTTAGAGGCAGGGGTGGGAGCCAAAAACATTCAGTACTTC
d_call: .
j_call: TRBJ2-4
clone_size: few
v_call: TRBV7-9

cdr3_aa: CASSLLGRVVAGELFF
cdr3_nt: TGTGCCAGCAGCTTACTGGGCAGGGTTGTGGCCGGGGAGCTGTTTTTT
d_call: .
j_call: TRBJ2-2
clone_size: many
v_call: TRBV7-6

cdr3_aa: CSVEVAGGGNEQFF
cdr3_nt: TGCAGCGTTGAAGTAGCGGGGGGAGGTAATGAGCAGTTCTTC
d_call: TRBD2
j_call: TRBJ2-1
clone_size: few
v_call: TRBV29-1